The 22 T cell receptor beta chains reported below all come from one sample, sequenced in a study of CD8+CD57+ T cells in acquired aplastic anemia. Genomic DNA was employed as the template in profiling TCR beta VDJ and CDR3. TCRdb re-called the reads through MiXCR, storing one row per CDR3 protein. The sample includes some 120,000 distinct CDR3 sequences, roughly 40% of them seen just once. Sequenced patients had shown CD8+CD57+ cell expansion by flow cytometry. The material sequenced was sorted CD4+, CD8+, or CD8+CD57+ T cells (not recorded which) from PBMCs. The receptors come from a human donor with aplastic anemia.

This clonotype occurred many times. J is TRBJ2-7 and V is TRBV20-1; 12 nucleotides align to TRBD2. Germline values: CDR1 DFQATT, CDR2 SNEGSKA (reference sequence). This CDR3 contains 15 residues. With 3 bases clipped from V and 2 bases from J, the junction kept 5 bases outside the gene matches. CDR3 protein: CSASSPSGGAYEQYF. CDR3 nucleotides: TGCAGTGCTAGCTCCCCTAGCGGGGGGGCCTACGAGCAGTACTTC.

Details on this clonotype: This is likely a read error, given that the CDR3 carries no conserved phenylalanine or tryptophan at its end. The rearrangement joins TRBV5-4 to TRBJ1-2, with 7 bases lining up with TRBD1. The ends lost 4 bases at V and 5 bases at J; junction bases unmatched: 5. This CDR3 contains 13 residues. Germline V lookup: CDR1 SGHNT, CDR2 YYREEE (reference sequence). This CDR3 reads CASSPRGQYGYTI. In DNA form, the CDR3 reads TGTGCCAGCAGCCCTAGGGGGCAATATGGCTACACCATC.

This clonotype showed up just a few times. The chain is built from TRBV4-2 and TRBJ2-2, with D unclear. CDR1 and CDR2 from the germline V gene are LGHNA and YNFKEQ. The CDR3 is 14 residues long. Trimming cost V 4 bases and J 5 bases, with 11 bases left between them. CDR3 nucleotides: TGTGCCAGCAGCCGAGAACTCCGAACCGGGGAGCTGTTTTTT. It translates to CASSRELRTGELFF.

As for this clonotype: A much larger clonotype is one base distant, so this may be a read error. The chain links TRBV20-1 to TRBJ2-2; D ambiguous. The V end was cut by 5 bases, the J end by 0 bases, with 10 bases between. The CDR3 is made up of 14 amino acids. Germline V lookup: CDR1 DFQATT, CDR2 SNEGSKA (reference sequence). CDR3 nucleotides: TGCAGTGCTGGTGGCGGATCGAACACCGGGGAGCTGTTTTTT. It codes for CSAGGGSNTGELFF.

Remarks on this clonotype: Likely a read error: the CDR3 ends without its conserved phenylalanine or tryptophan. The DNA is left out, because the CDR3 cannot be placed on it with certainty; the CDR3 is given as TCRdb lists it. CDR3 loop: CASSENSGKLSL. V usage is TRBV10-1 and J usage is TRBJ1-4. The CDR3 numbers 12 amino acids, ends counted. In germline, CDR1 is WNHNN, CDR2 SYGVQD (reference sequence).

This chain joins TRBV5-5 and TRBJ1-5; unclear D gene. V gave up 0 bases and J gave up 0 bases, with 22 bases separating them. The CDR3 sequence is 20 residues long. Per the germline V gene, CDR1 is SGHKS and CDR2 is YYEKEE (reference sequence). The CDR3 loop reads CASSLGSGELRFYSNQPQHF. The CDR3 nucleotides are TGTGCCAGCAGCTTGGGGTCCGGGGAACTTCGCTTTTATAGCAATCAGCCCCAGCATTTT.

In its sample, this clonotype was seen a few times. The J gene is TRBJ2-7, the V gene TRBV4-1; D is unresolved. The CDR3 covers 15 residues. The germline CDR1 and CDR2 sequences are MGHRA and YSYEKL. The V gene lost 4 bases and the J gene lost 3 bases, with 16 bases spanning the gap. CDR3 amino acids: CASSPSPHGDYEQYF. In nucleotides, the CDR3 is TGCGCCAGCAGCCCCAGCCCACACGGAGACTACGAGCAGTACTTC.

CDR3 loop: CASSTQIGNTIYF. CDR3 bases: TGCGCCAGCAGCACGCAAATCGGAAACACCATATATTTT. The rearrangement uses TRBV5-1 and TRBJ1-3; the D is unclear. V was cut by 4 bases and J by 4 bases, with 9 bases left in between. The germline CDR1 and CDR2 sequences are SGHRS and YFSETQ. The CDR3 extends over 13 amino acids.

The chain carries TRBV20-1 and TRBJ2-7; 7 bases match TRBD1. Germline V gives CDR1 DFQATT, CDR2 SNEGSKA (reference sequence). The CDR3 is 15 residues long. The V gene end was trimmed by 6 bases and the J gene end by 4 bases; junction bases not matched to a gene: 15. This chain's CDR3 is CSAPKGTAEVYEQYF. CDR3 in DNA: TGCAGTGCCCCTAAGGGGACAGCCGAGGTTTACGAGCAGTACTTC.

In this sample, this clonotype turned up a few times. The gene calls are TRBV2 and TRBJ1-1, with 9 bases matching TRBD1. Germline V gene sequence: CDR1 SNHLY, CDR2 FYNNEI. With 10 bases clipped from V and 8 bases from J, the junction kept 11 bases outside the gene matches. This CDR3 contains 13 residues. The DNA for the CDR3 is TGTGCCAACGGGACAGGGATGAACGCCGAAGCTTTCTTT. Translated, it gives CANGTGMNAEAFF.

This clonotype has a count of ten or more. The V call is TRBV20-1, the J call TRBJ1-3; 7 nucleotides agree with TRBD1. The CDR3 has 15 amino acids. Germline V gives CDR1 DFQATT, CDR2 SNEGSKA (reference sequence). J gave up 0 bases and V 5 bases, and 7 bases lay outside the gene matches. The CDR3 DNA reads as TGCAGTGCTGCCCGGGACAGATACTCTGGAAACACCATATATTTT. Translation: CSAARDRYSGNTIYF.

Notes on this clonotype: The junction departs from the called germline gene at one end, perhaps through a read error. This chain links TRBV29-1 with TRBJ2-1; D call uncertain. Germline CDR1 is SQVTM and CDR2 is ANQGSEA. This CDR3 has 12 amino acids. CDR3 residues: CSVEPLGNGQFF. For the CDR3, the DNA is TGCAGCGTTGAACCCCTTGGCAATGGGCAGTTCTTC.

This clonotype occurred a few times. The CDR3 is CASGEQSNTGELFF. DNA of the CDR3: TGCGCCAGCGGGGAGCAGTCAAACACCGGGGAGCTGTTTTTT. V and J are TRBV5-1 and TRBJ2-2, with D perhaps TRBD2 (5 bases). This CDR3 spans 14 amino acids. Per the germline V gene, CDR1 is SGHRS and CDR2 is YFSETQ. Trimming removed 7 bases from V and 2 bases from J, with 12 bases in between.

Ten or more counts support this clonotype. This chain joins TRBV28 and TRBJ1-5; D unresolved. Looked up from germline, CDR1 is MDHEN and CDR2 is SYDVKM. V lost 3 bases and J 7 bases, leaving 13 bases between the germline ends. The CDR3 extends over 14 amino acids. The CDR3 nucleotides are TGTGCCAGCAGTTTCTTCCGGGGAACGCAGCCCCAGCATTTT. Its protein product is CASSFFRGTQPQHF.

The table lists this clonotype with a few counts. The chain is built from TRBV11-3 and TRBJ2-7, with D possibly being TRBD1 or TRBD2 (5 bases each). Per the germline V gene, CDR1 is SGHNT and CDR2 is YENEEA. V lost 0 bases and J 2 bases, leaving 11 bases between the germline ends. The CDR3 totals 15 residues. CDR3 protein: CASSLDRGPTYEQYF. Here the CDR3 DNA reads TGTGCCAGCAGCTTAGATCGGGGACCCACCTACGAGCAGTACTTC.

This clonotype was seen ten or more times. For the CDR3, the DNA is TGCGCCAGCAGCCAAGCTCGGGACAGCTATGGCTACACCTTC. Amino acid sequence: CASSQARDSYGYTF. The rearrangement uses TRBV4-1 and TRBJ1-2, with 7 bases fitting TRBD1. The germline gives CDR1 MGHRA, CDR2 YSYEKL. This CDR3 contains 14 residues. The junction had 3 bases not matched to a gene; V was cut back by 1 base and J by 4 bases.

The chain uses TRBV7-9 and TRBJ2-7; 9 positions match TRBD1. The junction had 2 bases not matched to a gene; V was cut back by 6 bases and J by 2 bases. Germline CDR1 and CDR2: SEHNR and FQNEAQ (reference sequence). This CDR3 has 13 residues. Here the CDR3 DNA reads TGTGCCAGCAGGCGGACAGGGGCCTACGAGCAGTACTTC. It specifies CASRRTGAYEQYF.

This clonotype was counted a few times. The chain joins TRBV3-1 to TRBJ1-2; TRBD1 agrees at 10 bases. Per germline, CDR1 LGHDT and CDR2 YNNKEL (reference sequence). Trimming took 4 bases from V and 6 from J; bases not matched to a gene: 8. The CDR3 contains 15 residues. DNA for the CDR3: TGTGCCAGCAGCCCCGGTGGGGGACAGGGGCATGGCTACACCTTC. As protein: CASSPGGGQGHGYTF.

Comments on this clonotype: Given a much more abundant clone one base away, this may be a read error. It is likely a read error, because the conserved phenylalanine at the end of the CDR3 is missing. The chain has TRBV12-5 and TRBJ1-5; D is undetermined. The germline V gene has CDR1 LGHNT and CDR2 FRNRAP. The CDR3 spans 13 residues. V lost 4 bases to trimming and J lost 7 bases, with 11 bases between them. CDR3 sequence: CASGYDIRQPQHS. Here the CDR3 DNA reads TGTGCTAGTGGTTATGACATTCGGCAGCCCCAGCATTCT.

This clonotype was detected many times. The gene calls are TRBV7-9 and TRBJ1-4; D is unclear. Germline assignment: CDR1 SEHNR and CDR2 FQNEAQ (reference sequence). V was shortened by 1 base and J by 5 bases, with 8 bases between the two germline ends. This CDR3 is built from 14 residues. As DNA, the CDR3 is TGTGCCAGCAGCTTAGTCCCCGGGAATGAAAAACTGTTTTTT. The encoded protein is CASSLVPGNEKLFF.

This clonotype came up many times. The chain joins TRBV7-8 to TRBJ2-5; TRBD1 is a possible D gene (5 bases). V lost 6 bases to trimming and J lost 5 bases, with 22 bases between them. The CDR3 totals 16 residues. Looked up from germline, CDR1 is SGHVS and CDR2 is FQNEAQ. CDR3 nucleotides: TGTGCCAGCAGTCAAAAGGTCCAGGGAAGGGCGGAGACCCAGTACTTC. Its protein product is CASSQKVQGRAETQYF.

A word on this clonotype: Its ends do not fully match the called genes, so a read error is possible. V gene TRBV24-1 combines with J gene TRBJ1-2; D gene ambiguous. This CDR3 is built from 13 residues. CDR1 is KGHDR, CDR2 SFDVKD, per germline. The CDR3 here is CATGDPGARESTF. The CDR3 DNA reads TGTGCCACCGGTGATCCTGGTGCTCGGGAGTCCACCTTC.